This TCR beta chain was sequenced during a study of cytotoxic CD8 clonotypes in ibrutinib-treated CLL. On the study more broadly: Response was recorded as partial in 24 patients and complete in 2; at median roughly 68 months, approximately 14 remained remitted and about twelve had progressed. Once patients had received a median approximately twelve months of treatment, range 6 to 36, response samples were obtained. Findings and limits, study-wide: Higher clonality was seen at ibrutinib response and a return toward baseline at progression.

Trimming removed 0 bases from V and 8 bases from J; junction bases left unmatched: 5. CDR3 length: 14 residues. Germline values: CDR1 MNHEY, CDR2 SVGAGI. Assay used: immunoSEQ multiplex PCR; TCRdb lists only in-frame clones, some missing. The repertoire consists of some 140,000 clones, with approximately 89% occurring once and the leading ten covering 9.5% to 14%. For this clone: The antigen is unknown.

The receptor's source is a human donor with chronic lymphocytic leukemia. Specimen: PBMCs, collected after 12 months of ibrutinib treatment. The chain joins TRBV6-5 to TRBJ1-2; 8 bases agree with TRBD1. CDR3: CASSYSDRVKGYTF. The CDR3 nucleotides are TGTGCCAGCAGTTACTCGGACAGGGTGAAAGGCTACACCTTC.